The rows below give T cell receptor beta chains drawn from one sample of a study of blood T cell repertoires in COVID-19. Assay used: immunoSEQ multiplex PCR; TCRdb lists only in-frame clones, some missing. The sample shows over 300,000 clones, around 89% of them seen only once. Sequencing was carried out using peripheral blood. These receptors were taken from a young man with active or convalescent COVID-19. The CDR3 runs from the conserved cysteine through the conserved F or W. A D gene is named only where the DNA matches it firmly. The listing skips clone size in some rows; elsewhere it reads once, few, many or a size class.

cdr3_length d_call j_call clone_size v_call cdr3_nt cdr3_aa
16 TRBD1 TRBJ1-1 . TRBV5-5 TGTGCCAGCAGTCCCGACAGGGGGAGTATGAACACTGAAGCTTTCTTT CASSPDRGSMNTEAFF
15 TRBD2 TRBJ2-3 . TRBV5-1 TGCGCCAGCAGCTTGACTAGCGGAAACACAGATACGCAGTATTTT CASSLTSGNTDTQYF
14 . TRBJ2-7 . TRBV11-3 TGTGCCAGCAGCTTAGGGCAGGGCCGGTACGAGCAGTACTTC CASSLGQGRYEQYF
12 . TRBJ2-3 . TRBV15 TGTGCCACCAGCAGCGACCACTATGCGCAGTATTTT CATSSDHYAQYF
17 . TRBJ1-3 . TRBV7-2 TGTGCCAGCAGCTTACTTGTAAGGGGTAACTCTGGAAACACCATATATTTT CASSLLVRGNSGNTIYF
16 . TRBJ1-6 . TRBV28 TGTGCCAGCAGTTTATTCGGGGGAGTTTTCGGTTCACCCCTCCACTTT CASSLFGGVFGSPLHF
14 TRBD1 TRBJ1-1 . TRBV7-8 TGTGCCAGCAGCCCCGGGACAGTAAACACTGAAGCTTTCTTT CASSPGTVNTEAFF
14 . TRBJ2-7 . TRBV10-3 TGTGCCATCAGTGATACAGGCACCTCCTACGAGCAGTACTTC CAISDTGTSYEQYF
15 TRBD2 TRBJ2-7 . TRBV10-3 TGTGCCATCCGAACCACGACTAGCGGATACTACGAGCAGTACTTC CAIRTTTSGYYEQYF
14 TRBD1 TRBJ1-3 . TRBV6-5 TGTGCCAGCAGACGACAGGGGACGGGAAACACCATATATTTT CASRRQGTGNTIYF
16 TRBD2 TRBJ2-3 . TRBV4-2 TGTGCCAGCAGCCAAGATCCCCCTAGCGGAATAGATACGCAGTATTTT CASSQDPPSGIDTQYF
13 . TRBJ2-7 . TRBV30 TGTGCCTGGGGGCGTGGGCTGGACTACGAGCAGTACTTC CAWGRGLDYEQYF
11 . TRBJ2-7 . TRBV28 TGTGCCAGCAGGGCACCAGGTCGGCAGTACTTC CASRAPGRQYF
13 . TRBJ1-5 . TRBV4-2 TGTGCCAGCAGCCAACTATTAAGGGGGCCCCAGCATTTT CASSQLLRGPQHF
15 . TRBJ2-3 . TRBV28 TGTGCCAGCAGTGGGGCGGGGAAGGCCACAGATACGCAGTATTTT CASSGAGKATDTQYF
13 TRBD1 TRBJ1-1 . TRBV5-4 TGTGCCAGCGGATTACAGGGGAAGGGAAGAGCTTTCTTT CASGLQGKGRAFF
18 TRBD1 TRBJ1-3 once TRBV7-2 TGTGCCAGCAGCTATATGGGGACAGGTGATTTCTCTGGAAACACCATATATTTT CASSYMGTGDFSGNTIYF
17 . TRBJ2-2 . TRBV18 TGTGCCAGCTCACCACGCACGTTGAGGACGAACACCGGGGAGCTGTTTTTT CASSPRTLRTNTGELFF
14 TRBD2 TRBJ2-1 . TRBV9 TGTGCCAGCAGCCGTTTTAGCGGGGGGGCTGAGCAGTTCTTC CASSRFSGGAEQFF
16 . TRBJ2-7 . TRBV27 TGTGCCAGCAGTTTATCTCTCGCGGTCTTACCCTACGAGCAGTACTTC CASSLSLAVLPYEQYF
13 TRBD1 TRBJ2-3 once TRBV3-1/TRBV3-2 TGTGCCAGCAGCCAGACAGGGGGCAGCCCGCCGTATTTT CASSQTGGSPPYF
12 . TRBJ1-2 few TRBV28 TGTGCCACCCAAGCGGGGACATTCCGCTACACCTTC CATQAGTFRYTF
15 TRBD2 TRBJ2-3 . TRBV25-1 TGTGCCAGCAGTAGCGCTAGCGGGCGCACAGATACGCAGTATTTT CASSSASGRTDTQYF
13 TRBD1 TRBJ1-5 . TRBV24-1 TGTGCCACCTCGGACAGGGGGCCTCAGCCCCAGCATTTT CATSDRGPQPQHF
15 . TRBJ2-1 once TRBV5-4 TGTGCCAGCAAGGGCAAGCCGCGACAGTGGGATGAGCAGTTCTTC CASKGKPRQWDEQFF
14 TRBD1 TRBJ1-4 few TRBV5-4 TGTGCCAGCAGCCCGAGACAGGGGCCCGAAAAACTGTTTTTT CASSPRQGPEKLFF
15 . TRBJ2-2 . TRBV5-1 TGCGCCAGCAGCTTGTCGGGTTGGGACACCGGGGAGCTGTTTTTT CASSLSGWDTGELFF
15 TRBD2 TRBJ2-6 . TRBV7-3 TGTGCCAGCAGCTTAGCAGCGGGAGGATCAAACGTCCTGACTTTC CASSLAAGGSNVLTF
15 . TRBJ1-4 . TRBV4-3 TGCGCCAGCAGCCAAGATTTTCAGAATAATGAAAAACTGTTTTTT CASSQDFQNNEKLFF
13 . TRBJ2-7 . TRBV6-5 TGTGCCAGCAGTTACGGAGCTAAGTACGAGCAGTACTTC CASSYGAKYEQYF
12 . TRBJ2-2 . TRBV29-1 TGCAGCGTCCTCCGAGGTGGCGGGGAGCTGTTTTTT CSVLRGGGELFF
15 TRBD1 TRBJ1-4 . TRBV4-2 TGTGCCAGCAGCCCACAGGGGATGTTGGATGAAAAACTGTTTTTT CASSPQGMLDEKLFF
14 TRBD2 TRBJ2-1 once TRBV5-1 TGCGCCAGCAGCGCCGGGGGGGCTGCCAATGAGCAGTTCTTC CASSAGGAANEQFF
15 TRBD1 TRBJ1-2 . TRBV19 TGTGCCAGTAGTGAAACCGGGACAGGGTACTATGGCTACACCTTC CASSETGTGYYGYTF
17 TRBD2 TRBJ2-1 . TRBV5-5 TGTGCCAGCAGCTTGGAATTAGCGGGATCGGTTACAAATGAGCAGTTCTTC CASSLELAGSVTNEQFF
18 TRBD2 TRBJ2-5 . TRBV7-9 TGTGCCAGCAGCTTAGGGAGGTCTAGCGGAAAGGCGGTAGAGACCCAGTACTTC CASSLGRSSGKAVETQYF
15 . TRBJ1-3 . TRBV10-3 TGTGCCATCAGTGAGCGGGTTAACTCTGGAAACACCATATATTTT CAISERVNSGNTIYF
17 . TRBJ2-6 . TRBV27 TGTGCCAGCAGTCACAGGCTAAAGAGCTCTGGGGCCAACGTCCTGACTTTC CASSHRLKSSGANVLTF
17 TRBD2 TRBJ2-1 . TRBV7-6 TGTGCCAGCAGCTTAGGACTAGCGTCGAGCTCCTACAATGAGCAGTTCTTC CASSLGLASSSYNEQFF
16 TRBD1 TRBJ2-2 . TRBV7-2 TGTGCCAGCAGCTTAGGGGGACAGGGGTCCACCGGGGAGCTGTTTTTT CASSLGGQGSTGELFF
13 . TRBJ2-7 . TRBV6-5 TGTGCCAGCAGTTCGTCTAGCTCCTACGAGCAGTACTTC CASSSSSSYEQYF
14 TRBD1 TRBJ2-7 . TRBV2 TGTGCCAGCGGAATGGGACAGGGTTTTAACGAGCAGTACTTC CASGMGQGFNEQYF
16 . TRBJ2-6 . TRBV11-3 TGTGCCAGCAGCTTAGGTGCGGGGTCTGGGGCCAACGTGCTGACTTTC CASSLGAGSGANVLTF
14 . TRBJ2-1 . TRBV9 TGTGCCAGCAGCCGGGACAAATCCCTTAATGAGCAGTTCTTC CASSRDKSLNEQFF
15 . TRBJ2-2 . TRBV11-2 TGTGCCAGCAGCGACCCGATAGCAGGGTCCGGGGAGCTGTTTTTT CASSDPIAGSGELFF
14 . TRBJ1-1 . TRBV19 TGTGCCAGTAGTCCCTCAACCGGGAACACTGAAGCTTTCTTT CASSPSTGNTEAFF
13 TRBD1 TRBJ1-2 . TRBV5-4 TGTGCCAGCAGCCAGGGGACAGAGTATGGCTACACCTTC CASSQGTEYGYTF
16 . TRBJ2-3 . TRBV4-3 TGCGCCAGCAGCCAAGATCTTGGACAGTTCACAGATACGCAGTATTTT CASSQDLGQFTDTQYF
13 TRBD2 TRBJ2-7 . TRBV12-3/TRBV12-4 TGTGCCAGCAGTAACGGGGGGTCCTACGAGCAGTACTTC CASSNGGSYEQYF
15 TRBD1 TRBJ1-4 . TRBV6-5 TGTGCCAGCAGGTACAGGGGCTTGGATAATGAAAAACTGTTTTTT CASRYRGLDNEKLFF
14 TRBD1 TRBJ1-3 . TRBV13 TGTGCCAGCAGCCAACAGACAGGGGGAAACACCATATATTTT CASSQQTGGNTIYF
15 TRBD1 TRBJ1-6 . TRBV6-2/TRBV6-3 TGTGCCAGCAGCCTCGGGGGACAGGGACATTCACCCCTCCACTTT CASSLGGQGHSPLHF